This TCR beta chain was sequenced during a study of PD-1 blockade in classical Hodgkin lymphoma. Time point of the sample: cycle 4 day 1 (C4D1), after 5 to 7 weeks of nivolumab. Every patient relapsed after autologous stem cell transplantation, and brentuximab vedotin exposure varied. Only in-frame clones appear in the TCRdb table, and some are missing; sequencing was by immunoSEQ multiplex PCR. The sample holds roughly 42,000 clones; roughly two thirds are singletons and the top ten take about 2.6%. Germline lookup yields CDR1 MNHEY and CDR2 SVGAGI. Trimming took 6 bases from V and 13 from J, leaving 19 bases between them. The CDR3 is 14 residues long. Study-level findings and limits: A significant rise in TCR diversity was seen by C4D1 for CD4+ cells but not for CD8+ cells.

This clone turned up a few times. As yet, its antigen is unknown. V and J are TRBV6-5 and TRBJ1-6; TRBD1 is a possible D gene (5 bases). The source was peripheral blood mononuclear cells (PBMCs), collected before the fourth cycle of nivolumab. This receptor was obtained from a human donor with classical Hodgkin lymphoma. CDR3 loop: CASRREGASVPLHF. The CDR3 DNA is TGTGCCAGCAGACGCGAAGGGGCCTCGGTGCCCCTCCACTTT.